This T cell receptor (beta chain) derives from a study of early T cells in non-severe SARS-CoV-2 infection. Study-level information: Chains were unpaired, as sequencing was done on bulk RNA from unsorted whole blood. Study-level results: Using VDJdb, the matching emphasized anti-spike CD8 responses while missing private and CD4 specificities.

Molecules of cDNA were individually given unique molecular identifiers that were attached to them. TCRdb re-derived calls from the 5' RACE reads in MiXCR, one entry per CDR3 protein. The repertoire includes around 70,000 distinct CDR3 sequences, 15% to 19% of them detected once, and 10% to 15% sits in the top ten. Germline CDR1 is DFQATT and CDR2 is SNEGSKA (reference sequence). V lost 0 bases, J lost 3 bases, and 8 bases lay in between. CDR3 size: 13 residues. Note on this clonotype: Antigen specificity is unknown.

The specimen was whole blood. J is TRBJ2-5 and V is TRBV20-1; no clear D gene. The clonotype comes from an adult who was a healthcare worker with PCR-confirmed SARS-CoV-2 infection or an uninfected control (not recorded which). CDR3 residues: CSARDLGKETQYF. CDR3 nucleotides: TGCAGTGCTAGAGATCTAGGGAAAGAGACCCAGTACTTC.